This TCR beta chain was identified during a study of regulatory dendritic cells for organ transplantation. Study-wide results and caveats: Naive CD4+ and CD8+ repertoires were highly diverse; memory CD8+ was most oligoclonal.

This table comes from immunoSEQ multiplex PCR, and its TCRdb copy is limited to in-frame clones, with some not included. This table holds more than 5,500 clones, around 60% found once. The CDR3 covers 17 residues. Per the germline V gene, CDR1 is LGHNA and CDR2 is YSLEER. V was shortened by 0 bases and J by 2 bases, with 15 bases between the two germline ends. Regarding this clone: The antigen is not known.

The TCR comes from a human donor in good health. This chain joins TRBV4-3 and TRBJ2-3; perhaps TRBD2 as D (6 bases). Material: memory CD8+ T cells from blood. Subset of the sample: CD45RO+ memory T cells. The CDR3 protein is CASSQDLGGLNTDTQYF. The CDR3 nucleotides read TGCGCCAGCAGCCAAGATCTTGGGGGACTTAACACAGATACGCAGTATTTT.